This T cell receptor beta chain was sequenced for a study of OX40 agonist ivuxolimab in advanced cancers. Study overall: Prior checkpoint blockade (anti-PD-1, anti-PD-L1 or anti-CTLA-4) was permitted; over 30% had it.

Sequencing was performed with immunoSEQ multiplex PCR; in TCRdb, only in-frame clones are kept and a portion is missing. Found here are 30,000 to 35,000 clones, about 80% of them singletons; the top ten hold more than 10%. V was pared by 6 bases and J by 7 bases, with 10 bases between. The CDR3 has 12 amino acids. Germline CDR1 reads MNHNY; CDR2 reads SVGAGI (reference sequence). The source of this sequence is an adult with an advanced solid tumor such as melanoma, head and neck, liver or kidney cancer. The source material was CD4+ or CD8+ T cells sorted from blood, sampled in a trial of the OX40 agonist ivuxolimab. The rearrangement links TRBV6-6 to TRBJ2-1; a weak D match, TRBD1 (5 bases). The DNA of the CDR3 is TGTGCCAGCAGATTCCCAGGGAATGAGCAGTTCTTC. Its translation: CASRFPGNEQFF.